The clone carrying this T cell receptor beta chain was recorded many times. What it recognizes is unknown. The data were obtained in a study of shared clonotypes between healthy human individuals. CDR1 is SEHNR, CDR2 FQNEAQ, per germline (reference sequence). Trimming removed 5 bases from V and 4 bases from J; junction bases left unmatched: 5. The CDR3 runs 15 residues. Whole-study findings and limits: Naive subsets generally exceeded memory subsets in estimated richness. The authors sampled blood alone, and tissue repertoires likely differ.

Genomic DNA (from each subset) was split evenly across several immunoSEQ plates. Sequencing was performed with immunoSEQ multiplex PCR; in TCRdb, only in-frame clones are kept and a portion is missing. The sample includes fewer than 1.4 million clones, approximately 78% seen only once; the top ten take more than 0.55%. The V call is TRBV7-9, the J call TRBJ2-1; 10 nucleotides match TRBD2. The sample was memory CD4+ T cells from PBMCs. The subset is: CD45RA-negative fraction. This clonotype originated in a man aged 18 to 35 in good health. Some clones in this sample may be carry-over from other donors' samples. The CDR3 spells CASSPTSGKYNEQFF. CDR3 sequence (DNA): TGTGCCAGCAGCCCTACTAGCGGGAAATACAATGAGCAGTTCTTC. The variable domain in full, with the rest retrieved from reference TRBV7-9 and TRBJ2-1, is DTGVSQNPRHKITKRGQNVTFRCDPISEHNRLYWYRQTLGQGPEFLTYFQNEAQLEKSRLLSDRFSAERPKGSFSTLEIQRTEQGDSAMYLCASSPTSGKYNEQFFGPGTRLTVL.